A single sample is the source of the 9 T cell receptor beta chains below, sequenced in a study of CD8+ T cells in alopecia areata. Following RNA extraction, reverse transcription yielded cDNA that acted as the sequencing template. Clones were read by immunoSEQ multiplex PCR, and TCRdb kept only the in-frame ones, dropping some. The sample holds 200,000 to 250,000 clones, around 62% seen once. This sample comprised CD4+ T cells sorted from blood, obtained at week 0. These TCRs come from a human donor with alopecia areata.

CDR3 region: CASSQQYGGPQHF. CDR3 in DNA: TGCGCCAGCAGCCAACAATATGGGGGTCCCCAGCATTTT. The rearrangement joins TRBV4-1 to TRBJ1-5; D is possibly TRBD1 (5 bases). Trimming took 2 bases from V and 10 from J, leaving 12 bases between them. This CDR3 contains 13 residues. The germline gives CDR1 MGHRA, CDR2 YSYEKL.

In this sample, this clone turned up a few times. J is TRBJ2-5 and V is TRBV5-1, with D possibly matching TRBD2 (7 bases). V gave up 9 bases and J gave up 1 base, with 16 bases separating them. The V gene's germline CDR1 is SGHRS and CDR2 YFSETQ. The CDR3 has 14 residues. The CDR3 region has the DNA TGCGCCACCTCGGGGGGCGGAATCCAAGAGACCCAGTACTTC. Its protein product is CATSGGGIQETQYF.

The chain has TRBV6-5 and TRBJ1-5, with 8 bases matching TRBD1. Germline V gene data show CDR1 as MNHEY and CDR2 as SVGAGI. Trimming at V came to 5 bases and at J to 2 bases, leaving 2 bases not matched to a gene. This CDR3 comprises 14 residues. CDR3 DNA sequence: TGTGCCAGCAGTCCGGACAGGGGCAATCAGCCCCAGCATTTT. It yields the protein CASSPDRGNQPQHF.

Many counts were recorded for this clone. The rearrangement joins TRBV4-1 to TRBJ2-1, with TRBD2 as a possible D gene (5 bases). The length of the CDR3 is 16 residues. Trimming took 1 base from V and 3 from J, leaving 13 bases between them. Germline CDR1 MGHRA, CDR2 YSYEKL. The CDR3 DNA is TGCGCCAGCAGCCAAGTTGCGGCTAGCAACTACAATGAGCAGTTCTTC. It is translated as CASSQVAASNYNEQFF.

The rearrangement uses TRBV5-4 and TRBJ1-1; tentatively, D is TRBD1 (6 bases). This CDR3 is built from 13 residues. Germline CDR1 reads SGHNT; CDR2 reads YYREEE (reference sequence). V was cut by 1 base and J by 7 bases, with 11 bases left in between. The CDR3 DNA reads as TGTGCCAGCAGCTTGAGAGGACAGTTTGAAGCTTTCTTT. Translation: CASSLRGQFEAFF.

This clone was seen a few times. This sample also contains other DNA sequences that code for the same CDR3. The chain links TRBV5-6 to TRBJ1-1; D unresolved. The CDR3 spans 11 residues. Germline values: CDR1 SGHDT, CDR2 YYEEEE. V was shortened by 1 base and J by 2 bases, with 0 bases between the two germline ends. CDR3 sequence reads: CASSLNTEAFF. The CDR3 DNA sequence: TGTGCCAGCAGCTTGAACACTGAAGCTTTCTTT.

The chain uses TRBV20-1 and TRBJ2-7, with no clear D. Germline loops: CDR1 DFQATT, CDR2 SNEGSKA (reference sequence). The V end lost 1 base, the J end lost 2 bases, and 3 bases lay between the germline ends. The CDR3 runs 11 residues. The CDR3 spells CSARGPYEQYF. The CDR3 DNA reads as TGCAGTGCTAGAGGTCCCTACGAGCAGTACTTC.

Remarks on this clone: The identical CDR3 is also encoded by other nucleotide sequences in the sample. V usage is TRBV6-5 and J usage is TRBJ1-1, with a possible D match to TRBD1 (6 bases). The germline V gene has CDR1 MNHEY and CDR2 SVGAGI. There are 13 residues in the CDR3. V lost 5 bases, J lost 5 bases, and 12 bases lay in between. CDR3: CASSEQGRTEAFF. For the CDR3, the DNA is TGTGCCAGCAGTGAACAGGGAAGGACTGAAGCTTTCTTT.

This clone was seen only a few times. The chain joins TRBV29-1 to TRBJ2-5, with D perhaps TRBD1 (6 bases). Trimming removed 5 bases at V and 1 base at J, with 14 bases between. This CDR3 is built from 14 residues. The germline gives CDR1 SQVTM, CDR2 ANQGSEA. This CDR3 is CSVSRTAIQETQYF. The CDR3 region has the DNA TGCAGCGTTTCAAGGACAGCTATCCAAGAGACCCAGTACTTC.